Each of the 24 T cell receptor beta chains below was sequenced from the same sample in a study of T cells in tumors after PD-1 blockade. Clones were read by immunoSEQ multiplex PCR, and TCRdb kept only the in-frame ones, dropping some. The sample lists 60,000 or so clones, around 77% seen once, with around 15% in the top ten. The sequenced sample was PBMCs, obtained before anti-PD-1 treatment. These TCRs come from a human donor with basal cell carcinoma.

This clone was picked up a small number of times. This rearrangement joins TRBV7-8 to TRBJ2-1; D unresolved. Trimming cost V 0 bases and J 1 base, with 7 bases left between them. The CDR3 is 15 residues long. Per germline, CDR1 SGHVS and CDR2 FQNEAQ. Written as DNA, the CDR3 is TGTGCCAGCAGCTTAGCGGAGTTATCCTACAATGAGCAGTTCTTC. Translation gives CASSLAELSYNEQFF.

CDR3 sequence reads: CASTPRKNGYTF. The DNA of the CDR3 is TGTGCCAGCACCCCGAGGAAGAATGGCTACACCTTC. The V and J genes are TRBV6-5 and TRBJ1-2, with no clear D. From germline, CDR1 is MNHEY and CDR2 SVGAGI. V was clipped by 7 bases and J by 6 bases, with 12 bases between them. The CDR3 loop spans 12 amino acids.

The sample holds a few counts of this clone. This sequence joins TRBV5-8 and TRBJ1-5, with 7 bases that match TRBD1. Germline CDR1 SGHTS, CDR2 YDEGEE. After removal of 4 bases from V and 0 bases from J, the junction contained 7 bases not matched to a gene. The CDR3 extends over 16 amino acids. The CDR3 sequence is CASSPGQAYSNQPQHF. The CDR3 bases are TGTGCCAGCAGCCCTGGACAGGCTTATAGCAATCAGCCCCAGCATTTT.

The rearrangement uses TRBV6-5 and TRBJ1-2; tentative D call: TRBD1 (5 bases). This CDR3 contains 13 residues. Trimming removed 6 bases at V and 8 bases at J, with 16 bases between. CDR1 and CDR2 (germline): MNHEY, SVGAGI. CDR3 in amino acids: CASRLQGGRGYTF. The CDR3 DNA reads as TGTGCCAGCAGACTTCAGGGAGGTCGAGGCTACACCTTC.

The J gene is TRBJ1-2, the V gene TRBV25-1, with D hard to call. CDR3 length: 15 amino acids. Germline V gene lookup returns CDR1 MGHDK and CDR2 SYGVNS. The V end was cut by 3 bases, the J end by 4 bases, with 15 bases between. CDR3 DNA: TGTGCCAGCAGTGATGGGCATCATTCAGGCTATGGCTACACCTTC. This sequence encodes CASSDGHHSGYGYTF.

The chain recombines TRBV19 with TRBJ1-5; the D is unclear. The V end was cut by 7 bases, the J end by 6 bases, with 10 bases between. The CDR3 extends over 12 amino acids. Germline assignment: CDR1 LNHDA and CDR2 SQIVND (reference sequence). As DNA, the CDR3 is TGTGCCAGTATGGCAGGTGGTCAGCCCCAGCATTTT. Translating it yields CASMAGGQPQHF. Full variable domain (remainder filled in from reference TRBV19 and TRBJ1-5): DGGITQSPKYLFRKEGQNVTLSCEQNLNHDAMYWYRQDPGQGLRLIYYSQIVNDFQKGDIAEGYSVSREKKESFPLTVTSAQKNPTAFYLCASMAGGQPQHFGDGTRLSIL.

Only one count was recorded for this clone. The chain joins TRBV5-1 to TRBJ2-3, with D possibly TRBD2 on 7 matching bases. The V end lost 0 bases, the J end lost 5 bases, and 13 bases lay between the germline ends. This CDR3 contains 15 residues. The germline V gene has CDR1 SGHRS and CDR2 YFSETQ. CDR3 in amino acids: CASSLVRGGGDTQYF. The CDR3 DNA reads as TGCGCCAGCAGCTTGGTTAGGGGGGGAGGAGATACGCAGTATTTT.

The chain has TRBV2 and TRBJ1-2; 7 nucleotides align to TRBD1. CDR1 and CDR2 (germline): SNHLY, FYNNEI. The CDR3 has 16 amino acids. Losses at the gene ends were 3 bases for V and 8 bases for J; bases not matched to a gene: 15. The CDR3 spells CASSDSNLGRGVGYTF. CDR3 DNA sequence: TGTGCCAGCAGTGACAGTAACCTTGGCAGGGGGGTCGGCTACACCTTC.

This clone was recorded a few times. V is TRBV25-1 and J is TRBJ2-2, with 8 bases aligning to TRBD1. The trim removed 4 bases at V and 5 bases at J, leaving 6 bases unmatched. The CDR3 consists of 15 residues. Germline V gene lookup returns CDR1 MGHDK and CDR2 SYGVNS. The CDR3 sequence: CASSGGTGPTGELFF. Here the CDR3 DNA reads TGTGCCAGCAGTGGGGGGACAGGACCAACCGGGGAGCTGTTTTTT. The variable domain in full, completed from reference TRBV25-1 and TRBJ2-2, reads EADIYQTPRYLVIGTGKKITLECSQTMGHDKMYWYQQDPGMELHLIHYSYGVNSTEKGDLSSESTVSRIRTEHFPLTLESARPSHTSQYLCASSGGTGPTGELFFGEGSRLTVL.

This chain connects TRBV18 to TRBJ2-7; 10 positions match TRBD1. Germline values: CDR1 KGHSH, CDR2 LQKENI. CDR3 length equals 15 residues. The junction had 7 bases not matched to a gene; V was cut back by 4 bases and J by 4 bases. This chain's CDR3 is CASSQDRGRLYEQYF. CDR3 nucleotides: TGTGCCAGCTCACAAGACAGGGGGCGCCTGTACGAGCAGTACTTC.

This clone was detected once. The V gene is TRBV5-4, the J gene TRBJ2-7; TRBD1 aligns across 11 bases. Germline V lookup: CDR1 SGHNT, CDR2 YYREEE (reference sequence). The CDR3 has 15 amino acids. V lost 1 base, J lost 4 bases, and 4 bases stayed unmatched. The CDR3 sequence is CASSLLGQGAYEQYF. CDR3 nucleotide sequence: TGTGCCAGCAGCTTGTTAGGACAGGGGGCTTACGAGCAGTACTTC.

This chain connects TRBV9 to TRBJ1-4, with 10 bases fitting TRBD1. This CDR3 region has 15 residues. Per germline, CDR1 SGDLS and CDR2 YYNGEE. Trimming at V came to 2 bases and at J to 7 bases, leaving 5 bases not matched to a gene. This chain's CDR3 is CASSVDGTGVEKLFF. The DNA for the CDR3 is TGTGCCAGCAGCGTGGATGGGACAGGGGTTGAAAAACTGTTTTTT.

The chain links TRBV5-4 to TRBJ2-3, with D maybe TRBD2 (6 bases). The V end lost 4 bases, the J end lost 5 bases, and 11 bases lay between the germline ends. Germline V gives CDR1 SGHNT, CDR2 YYREEE (reference sequence). This CDR3 is built from 13 residues. The CDR3 DNA reads as TGTGCCAGCAGCCCCTGGGGGGTAGATACGCAGTATTTT. Translated: CASSPWGVDTQYF.

The chain combines TRBV3-1 (or the pseudogene TRBV3-2) with TRBJ2-1, with TRBD2 as a possible D gene (6 bases). Trimming stripped 3 bases from V and 0 bases from J, with 6 bases between. The CDR3 has 14 amino acids. Germline-derived CDR1 and CDR2 are LGHDT and YNNKEL (reference sequence). The CDR3 here is CASSHGSSYNEQFF. DNA of the CDR3: TGTGCCAGCAGCCACGGGAGCTCCTACAATGAGCAGTTCTTC.

The V and J genes are TRBV19 and TRBJ2-7; perhaps TRBD1 as D (5 bases). The CDR3 is 16 residues long. Trimming took off 7 bases at V and 6 bases at J, with 25 bases between the two ends. Germline V gives CDR1 LNHDA, CDR2 SQIVND (reference sequence). Here the CDR3 DNA reads TGTGCCAGTACCAAGGGATGGGGCATGGGTTCGCGCGAGCAGTACTTC. Its translation: CASTKGWGMGSREQYF.

This chain connects TRBV15 to TRBJ1-5, with TRBD1 identical over 7 bases. The junction had 16 bases not matched to a gene; V was cut back by 1 base and J by 7 bases. This CDR3 comprises 18 residues. The V gene's germline CDR1 is LNHNV and CDR2 YYDKDF (reference sequence). CDR3 coding DNA: TGTGCCACCAGCAGAGCTTCTCGACAGGGATCATCTAGACAGCCCCAGCATTTT. Its translation: CATSRASRQGSSRQPQHF. The variable domain in full, completed from reference TRBV15 and TRBJ1-5, reads DAMVIQNPRYQVTQFGKPVTLSCSQTLNHNVMYWYQQKSSQAPKLLFHYYDKDFNNEADTPDNFQSRRPNTSFCFLDIRSPGLGDTAMYLCATSRASRQGSSRQPQHFGDGTRLSIL.

This chain joins TRBV27 and TRBJ2-7; 7 bases line up with TRBD1. V gave up 4 bases and J gave up 2 bases; unmatched junction bases: 5. The CDR3 loop spans 14 amino acids. Germline-derived CDR1 and CDR2 are MNHEY and SMNVEV (reference sequence). CDR3 DNA: TGTGCCAGCAGTTCCCGACAGGGACCCTACGAGCAGTACTTC. It yields the protein CASSSRQGPYEQYF.

This chain connects TRBV29-1 to TRBJ1-4, with D perhaps matching TRBD1 (6 bases). The CDR3 contains 12 residues. In germline, CDR1 is SQVTM, CDR2 ANQGSEA. Between the trimmed V and J ends, which lost 8 bases and 5 bases, there was a span of 12 bases. CDR3 region: CSCGQLNEKLFF. The CDR3, as DNA: TGCAGCTGTGGACAGCTGAATGAAAAACTGTTTTTT.

This clone was seen a single time. The chain carries TRBV19 and TRBJ1-2; D gene ambiguous. The germline CDR1 and CDR2 sequences are LNHDA and SQIVND (reference sequence). This CDR3 contains 15 residues. V lost 3 bases, J lost 0 bases, and 11 bases lay in between. CDR3: CASSMPSKANYGYTF. The CDR3 DNA reads as TGTGCCAGTAGTATGCCGAGTAAAGCTAACTATGGCTACACCTTC. The full variable domain, in which reference TRBV19 and TRBJ1-2 provide the parts outside the CDR3, is DGGITQSPKYLFRKEGQNVTLSCEQNLNHDAMYWYRQDPGQGLRLIYYSQIVNDFQKGDIAEGYSVSREKKESFPLTVTSAQKNPTAFYLCASSMPSKANYGYTFGSGTRLTVV.

V and J are TRBV9 and TRBJ1-3; TRBD1 matches at 7 bases. CDR3 length equals 16 residues. V trimming: 0 bases; J trimming: 0 bases; junction bases outside the gene matches: 3. The V gene's germline CDR1 is SGDLS and CDR2 YYNGEE. The CDR3 reads CASSVAGTDSGNTIYF. In DNA, the CDR3 is TGTGCCAGCAGCGTAGCCGGGACAGACTCTGGAAACACCATATATTTT.

This clone was seen once. The gene calls are TRBV3-1 (or the pseudogene TRBV3-2) and TRBJ2-7; TRBD1 is a possible D gene (6 bases). The V gene lost 0 bases and the J gene lost 2 bases, with 14 bases spanning the gap. The CDR3 runs 16 residues. Germline V CDR1 and CDR2: LGHDT, YNNKEL (reference sequence). The CDR3: CASSQDRNRETYEQYF. In DNA, the CDR3 is TGTGCCAGCAGCCAAGATCGAAACAGGGAAACCTACGAGCAGTACTTC.

The genes are TRBV6-6 and TRBJ2-7; no reliable D call. Germline-derived CDR1 and CDR2 are MNHNY and SVGAGI (reference sequence). The CDR3 is 11 residues long. Trimming left V 5 bases short and J 2 bases short, with 4 bases between. DNA for the CDR3: TGTGCCAGCAGTGACCCCTACGAGCAGTACTTC. Translation gives CASSDPYEQYF.

J is TRBJ2-7 and V is TRBV30; no reliable D call. Germline assignment: CDR1 GTSNPN and CDR2 SVGIG (reference sequence). V was trimmed by 0 bases and J by 2 bases, leaving 14 bases between them. CDR3 size: 15 residues. The CDR3 region has the DNA TGTGCCTGGAGTGTACTGAACGGCCTTCCCTACGAGCAGTACTTC. Its protein is CAWSVLNGLPYEQYF.

The chain recombines TRBV9 with TRBJ2-7, with 9 bases matching TRBD1. V lost 2 bases, J lost 2 bases, and 5 bases stayed unmatched. CDR3 size: 15 residues. The germline V gene encodes CDR1 SGDLS and CDR2 YYNGEE. The CDR3 nucleotides are TGTGCCAGCAGCGTCGGACAGGGGACTACCTACGAGCAGTACTTC. Amino acid sequence: CASSVGQGTTYEQYF.